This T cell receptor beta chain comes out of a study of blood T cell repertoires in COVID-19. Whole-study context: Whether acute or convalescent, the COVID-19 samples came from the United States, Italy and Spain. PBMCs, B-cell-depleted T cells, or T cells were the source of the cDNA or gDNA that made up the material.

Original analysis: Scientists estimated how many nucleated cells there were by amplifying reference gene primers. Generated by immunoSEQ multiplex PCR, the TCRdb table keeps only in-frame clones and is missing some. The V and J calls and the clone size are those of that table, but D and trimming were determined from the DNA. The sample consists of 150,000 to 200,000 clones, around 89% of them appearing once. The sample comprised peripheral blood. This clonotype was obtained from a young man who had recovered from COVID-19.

This CDR3 is CASSGQGRTDTQYF. In DNA, the CDR3 is TGTGCCAGTAGTGGACAGGGGAGGACAGATACGCAGTATTTT. V usage is TRBV19 and J usage is TRBJ2-3; 9 positions agree with TRBD1. V trimming: 5 bases; J trimming: 3 bases; junction bases outside the gene matches: 3. The CDR3 sequence is 14 residues long. CDR1 is LNHDA, CDR2 SQIVND, per germline (reference sequence). Looking up the rest from reference TRBV19 and TRBJ2-3 gives the full variable domain: DGGITQSPKYLFRKEGQNVTLSCEQNLNHDAMYWYRQDPGQGLRLIYYSQIVNDFQKGDIAEGYSVSREKKESFPLTVTSAQKNPTAFYLCASSGQGRTDTQYFGPGTRLTVL.